The subject of this entry is one T cell receptor (beta chain). No cognate antigen has been identified for it. No per-base quality is available; no much larger clone lies one base away. According to the germline V gene (reference sequence), CDR1 reads LGHDT and CDR2 reads YNNKEL. For this chain, trimming is 2 bases at the V end and 11 bases at the J end, and the number of junction bases without a gene match is 5. The cysteine opens and the phenylalanine closes a CDR3 of 13 amino acids. Left in the record is the CDR3 DNA by itself, 39 bases read in frame from the first base. TCR cDNA was synthesized by 5'RACE template switching, through which a universal primer site and unique molecular identifiers were introduced. cDNA synthesis was primed from both the TCR alpha and TCR beta constant segments. Two PCR steps were used to amplify libraries, with sample barcodes and sequencing adapters being added in the second step. Sequencing of the libraries was done on either Illumina HiSeq 2500 (2x100 bp) or NovaSeq (2x150 bp). As for the authors' bioinformatics: MIGEC handled demultiplexing of reads and collapsing into UMI consensus sequences, while MiXCR performed V(D)J alignment. Vaccine-responding clonotypes were defined with edgeR using replicate PBMC samples, requiring FDR below 0.01 and a log2 fold change above 5 up to day 15. Each bulk clonotype was labeled CD4 or CD8 based on which sequenced repertoire, CD4 or CD8, contained the clonotype at higher abundance. The raw public reads went through TCRdb reprocessing: fastp at Q25, MiXCR clone calling, in-frame beta chains kept. For every CDR3 protein sequence, its rows merge into one entry that carries the most common genes and DNA. These V and J calls originate from TCRdb's pipeline instead of the authors' own analysis. The sample table holds under 300,000 distinct CDR3 sequences, of which 10% to 15% were seen once. Of the sample, 0.45% to 0.65% is held by the ten largest clones.

The meaning of the sample's treatment or condition label: live attenuated yellow fever vaccine strain. PBMCs were isolated from peripheral blood using a standard Ficoll-Paque protocol. Dynabeads CD4 and CD8 positive selection kits were used to isolate CD4 and CD8 T-cell fractions. RNA was extracted with TriZol from bulk PBMCs, CD4 and CD8 fractions, and dextramer-positive and dextramer-negative fractions. The data derive from a study of T cells after yellow fever vaccination (dated by TCRdb to the late 2010s). Some background on the complete study: The SMART-Seq v4 Ultra Low Input RNA kit was used to prepare libraries from fractions with low cell numbers. To track T-cell clones before and after primary and booster YFV17D yellow fever vaccination, bulk TCR alpha and beta repertoires were sequenced longitudinally. Two healthy male donors made up the cohort, one aged 18 to 30 years and the other aged 30 to 39 years. Bulk PBMC replicates and cell subsets were isolated from blood drawn at multiple timepoints before and after both primary and secondary immunization.

Findings and caveats that apply to the study as a whole: After the booster, most of the clones that had expanded following primary vaccination were detected again (roughly 97% of CD4 and 80% to 90% of CD8), which suggests that memory was broadly maintained. Only a couple of donors were included in the study, so the extent to which the findings can be generalized is limited. Compared with the primary T-cell response, the secondary T-cell response was weaker but faster, peaking on day 5 rather than day 15. Computational filtering was needed because FACS-sorted repertoires could contain abundant contaminating clonotypes from the bulk population. A small share of clonotypes was detected in both CD4 and CD8 compartments, with the overlap likely arising from convergent recombination.

Rearrangement joined TRBV3-1 to TRBJ2-7, with TRBD2 identical over 11 junction bases. The source was CD4+ T cells sorted from PBMCs, collected 45 days after the yellow fever booster vaccination. This clonotype was sampled from a man aged 25 to 40 who received the YFV17D yellow fever vaccine. The CDR3 protein sequence reads: CASSQQGTSGEYF. At the DNA level, the sequence is TGTGCCAGCAGCCAACAAGGGACTAGCGGAGAGTACTTC.